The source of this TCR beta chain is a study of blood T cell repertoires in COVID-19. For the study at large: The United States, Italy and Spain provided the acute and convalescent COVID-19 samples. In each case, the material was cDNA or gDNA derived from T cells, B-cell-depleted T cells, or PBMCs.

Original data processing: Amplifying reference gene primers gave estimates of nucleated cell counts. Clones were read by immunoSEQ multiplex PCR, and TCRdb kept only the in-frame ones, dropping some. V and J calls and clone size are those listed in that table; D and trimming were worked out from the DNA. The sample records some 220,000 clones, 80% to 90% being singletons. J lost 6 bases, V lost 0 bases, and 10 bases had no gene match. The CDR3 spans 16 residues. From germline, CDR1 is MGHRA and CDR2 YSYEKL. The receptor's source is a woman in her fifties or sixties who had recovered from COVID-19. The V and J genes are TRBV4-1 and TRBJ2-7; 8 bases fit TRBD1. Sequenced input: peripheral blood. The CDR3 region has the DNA TGCGCCAGCAGCCAAGATTTAGGACAGGGAAACTCCGAGCAGTACTTC. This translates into CASSQDLGQGNSEQYF.